This TCR beta chain stems from a study of T cell repertoires in cytomegalovirus infection. About the research overall: From public TCR beta signatures came an indication of both CMV infection and matching HLA type.

This clonotype was counted ten times or more. Its antigen remains unknown. Study observations and caveats: The study found HLA-C-restricted CMV-specific TCR beta clonotypes dominating the ex vivo response.

TCRdb re-called the reads through MiXCR, storing one row per CDR3 protein. The table lists 55,000 to 85,000 distinct CDR3 sequences, more than 3% of them singletons. The V gene end was trimmed by 5 bases and the J gene end by 7 bases; junction bases not matched to a gene: 7. The CDR3 has 14 residues. The sequencing sample was made of PBMCs. This TCR derives from a human donor in good health (CMV status not recorded). Some clones in this sample may be carry-over from other donors' samples. The chain recombines TRBV12-3 or TRBV12-4 with TRBJ1-5; 8 nucleotides align to TRBD1. This chain's CDR3 is CASSGDRQSQPQHF. CDR3 nucleotide sequence: TGTGCCAGCAGTGGGGACAGGCAATCGCAGCCCCAGCATTTT.